These 10 T cell receptor beta chains were all obtained from the same sample, sequenced in a study of PD-1 blockade in classical Hodgkin lymphoma. Time point given: cycle 4 day 1 (C4D1), after 6 weeks of nivolumab. All the patients suffered relapse after autologous stem cell transplantation, and brentuximab vedotin exposure differed. Some clones are missing from TCRdb's copy, which holds only in-frame ones; the method was immunoSEQ multiplex PCR. Of tens of thousands of clones listed, roughly 73% are singletons. Specimen: peripheral blood mononuclear cells (PBMCs), collected before the fourth cycle of nivolumab. The receptors shown here come from a human donor with classical Hodgkin lymphoma.

This clone was seen more than once but under ten times. The chain couples TRBV27 to TRBJ2-1; TRBD2 is a possible D gene (5 bases). The CDR3 spans 16 residues. The germline CDR1 and CDR2 sequences are MNHEY and SMNVEV (reference sequence). V was cut by 0 bases and J by 9 bases, with 18 bases left in between. The CDR3 sequence is CASSLSRGQTAGEQFF. Written as DNA, the CDR3 is TGTGCCAGCAGTTTATCACGGGGTCAGACCGCGGGTGAGCAGTTCTTC.

The V call is TRBV7-9, the J call TRBJ2-3; a possible D gene is TRBD1 (6 bases). Germline CDR1 reads SEHNR; CDR2 reads FQNEAQ (reference sequence). The V and J ends lost 8 bases and 0 bases respectively, with 15 bases between them. This CDR3 has 15 amino acids. The CDR3 loop is CASVQGGPSTDTQYF. The CDR3 nucleotides are TGTGCCAGCGTCCAAGGGGGACCCAGCACAGATACGCAGTATTTT.

The chain couples TRBV7-2 to TRBJ1-1; D not certain. CDR3 length: 13 residues. In germline, CDR1 is SGHTA, CDR2 FQGNSA. The V gene lost 5 bases and the J gene lost 5 bases, with 12 bases spanning the gap. The DNA for the CDR3 is TGTGCCAGCAGCACCTCGCCGGGGACTGAAGCTTTCTTT. It yields the protein CASSTSPGTEAFF.

This chain links TRBV29-1 with TRBJ1-1; TRBD1 agrees at 10 bases. Germline trimming cut 7 bases from V and 4 bases from J; bases unmatched to any gene: 6. Germline CDR1 is SQVTM and CDR2 is ANQGSEA. The length of the CDR3 is 13 residues. CDR3 loop: CSGGQGEATEAFF. The CDR3 region has the DNA TGCAGCGGCGGACAGGGGGAGGCCACTGAAGCTTTCTTT.

This clone was counted between two and nine times. The chain couples TRBV7-9 to TRBJ1-4; 9 bases agree with TRBD1. The CDR3 contains 14 residues. Germline loops: CDR1 SEHNR, CDR2 FQNEAQ (reference sequence). Trimming took 5 bases from V and 5 from J; bases not matched to a gene: 3. Written as DNA, the CDR3 is TGTGCCAGCAGCACGGGACAGGGCAATGAAAAACTGTTTTTT. Translated, it gives CASSTGQGNEKLFF. The variable domain in full, completed from reference TRBV7-9 and TRBJ1-4, reads DTGVSQNPRHKITKRGQNVTFRCDPISEHNRLYWYRQTLGQGPEFLTYFQNEAQLEKSRLLSDRFSAERPKGSFSTLEIQRTEQGDSAMYLCASSTGQGNEKLFFGSGTQLSVL.

The chain combines TRBV27 with TRBJ1-2; 10 nucleotides align to TRBD1. The germline V gene has CDR1 MNHEY and CDR2 SMNVEV (reference sequence). With 5 bases clipped from V and 8 bases from J, the junction kept 5 bases outside the gene matches. This CDR3 is 13 amino acids long. CDR3 DNA: TGTGCCAGCAGTCTAGGGACAGGGGCGGGCTACACCTTC. It yields the protein CASSLGTGAGYTF.

In regard to this clone: The same CDR3 arises from other DNA sequences in this sample as well. The chain combines TRBV5-1 with TRBJ2-5; 10 bases agree with TRBD2. The CDR3 length is 16 residues. J was trimmed by 2 bases and V by 0 bases; bases with no gene match: 4. Germline CDR1 and CDR2: SGHRS and YFSETQ. The DNA for the CDR3 is TGCGCCAGCAGCTTGGATGTAGCGGGGGGTCAAGAGACCCAGTACTTC. Its translation: CASSLDVAGGQETQYF.

The chain employs TRBV9 and TRBJ1-4; D is uncertain. With 1 base removed from V and 0 bases from J, the gap between germline ends came to 7 bases. CDR3 length: 15 residues. CDR1 is SGDLS, CDR2 YYNGEE, per germline. CDR3 nucleotide sequence: TGTGCCAGCAGCGTATCTCCCGCAACTAATGAAAAACTGTTTTTT. It codes for CASSVSPATNEKLFF. Looking up the rest from reference TRBV9 and TRBJ1-4 gives the full variable domain: DSGVTQTPKHLITATGQRVTLRCSPRSGDLSVYWYQQSLDQGLQFLIQYYNGEERAKGNILERFSAQQFPDLHSELNLSSLELGDSALYFCASSVSPATNEKLFFGSGTQLSVL.

This chain connects TRBV5-1 to TRBJ2-1; TRBD1 agrees at 7 bases. Germline trimming cut 4 bases from V and 4 bases from J; bases unmatched to any gene: 5. From germline, CDR1 is SGHRS and CDR2 YFSETQ. The CDR3 totals 14 residues. Here the CDR3 DNA reads TGCGCCAGCAGCCCGGGACAGACGTACAATGAGCAGTTCTTC. This translates into CASSPGQTYNEQFF.

This clone has only a few counts. The gene calls are TRBV5-6 and TRBJ1-3, with no clear D. This CDR3 contains 16 residues. Germline values: CDR1 SGHDT, CDR2 YYEEEE. V dropped 5 bases and J dropped 0 bases, with 15 bases sitting between them. The CDR3 coding sequence is TGTGCCAGCAGTGGTGGTGCGTACGACTCTGGAAACACCATATATTTT. Translating it yields CASSGGAYDSGNTIYF.